Following are 5 T cell receptor beta chains from one sample sequenced in a study of monozygotic twins with inflammatory bowel disease. TCRdb re-called the 5' RACE reads and catalogs CDR3 proteins one per entry, DNA excluded. The repertoire table contains about 210,000 distinct CDR3 sequences. The sample was blood. All receptors come from a human donor with ulcerative colitis or Crohn's disease, or a healthy co-twin of an affected twin (not recorded which).

The gene calls are TRBV11-1 and TRBJ2-3; the D call of TRBD1 rests on TCRdb alone, since no DNA is present to check it. The CDR3 is made up of 19 amino acids. Germline CDR1 is SGHAT and CDR2 is FQDESV (reference sequence). The CDR3 reads CASSSTQGEDRISTDTQYF.

The rearrangement uses TRBV19 and TRBJ1-1; there is no DNA to check the TCRdb D call of TRBD1. This CDR3 is built from 16 residues. CDR1 is LNHDA, CDR2 SQIVND, per germline (reference sequence). The CDR3 reads CASSIGQRHMNTEAFF. The full variable domain, completed using reference TRBV19 and TRBJ1-1, is DGGITQSPKYLFRKEGQNVTLSCEQNLNHDAMYWYRQDPGQGLRLIYYSQIVNDFQKGDIAEGYSVSREKKESFPLTVTSAQKNPTAFYLCASSIGQRHMNTEAFFGQGTRLTVV.

The chain couples TRBV7-7 to TRBJ2-3; TCRdb proposes TRBD1, but this gene call is untestable without DNA. The CDR3 covers 15 residues. Germline assignment: CDR1 SSHAT and CDR2 FNYEAQ (reference sequence). The CDR3 loop is CASSPGGTGKDTQYF.

This chain connects TRBV20-1 to TRBJ2-1; the D call from TCRdb, TRBD1, cannot be confirmed without DNA. CDR1 and CDR2 (germline): DFQATT, SNEGSKA (reference sequence). There are 13 residues in the CDR3. The CDR3 here is CSVRGDSYNEQFF.

The V and J genes are TRBV7-3 and TRBJ2-3; TCRdb reports TRBD1, a call that lacks DNA to check it against. The CDR3 totals 15 residues. The V gene's germline CDR1 is SGHTA and CDR2 FQGTGA. CDR3 sequence: CASRMKGQNTDTQYF.